This TCR beta chain was retrieved from a study of blood T cells in healthy people across ages. Whole-study findings and limits: No one knew whether donors had CMV, which possibly confounded expanded clonotype changes.

This clonotype was detected many times. As yet, its antigen is unknown. Through a sample-barcoded 5' primer and a J-beta primer mix, a second PCR was run for roughly 6 to 12 cycles. TCRdb redid the calling of the 5' RACE reads with MiXCR, one entry per CDR3 protein. The data show some 640,000 distinct CDR3 sequences, approximately 30% seen once. CDR3 length: 12 amino acids. The ends were cut back, 1 base at V and 7 bases at J, with 8 bases in the middle. This sequence was found in a woman aged 80 or over in good health. Sequencing was carried out using blood. This chain uses TRBV12-3 or TRBV12-4 with TRBJ2-7, with D perhaps TRBD1 (6 bases). This chain's CDR3 is CASSLDQGEQYF. The CDR3 DNA sequence: TGTGCCAGCAGTTTAGATCAGGGGGAGCAGTACTTC.